The rows below give T cell receptor beta chains drawn from one sample of a study of blood T cell repertoires in COVID-19. Produced via immunoSEQ multiplex PCR; TCRdb's table is partial and in-frame only. The sample gives a few hundred thousand clones, about 79% of which show up once; around 2.5% is in the top ten. The sequenced sample consisted of peripheral blood. Receptors originate from a man aged 35-49 years who had recovered from COVID-19. Both conserved end residues are part of each CDR3. Each record gives: D gene, V gene, J gene, clone size, CDR3 DNA, CDR3 protein. A D gene is named only where the DNA matches it firmly. Size is stated for part of the rows, as once, few or many counts, or as a class when the clone is expanded.

>NA|TRBV5-4|TRBJ2-5|once
TGTGCCAGCAGCTTGGCCTTTTACAGGGAGCAGACCCAGTACTTC
CASSLAFYREQTQYF
>NA|TRBV6-2/TRBV6-3|TRBJ1-5|NA
TGTGCCAGCAGTTTATTCGGGGGCAATCAGCCCCAGCATTTT
CASSLFGGNQPQHF
>TRBD1|TRBV19|TRBJ2-7|NA
TGTGCCAGTACTAACTTTAGGGCCGGGACAGGGGGCTCCTACGAGCAGTACTTC
CASTNFRAGTGGSYEQYF
>NA|TRBV3-1/TRBV3-2|TRBJ1-6|once
TGTGCCAGCAGCCAATCCCCACCCGGGTCTGCTTCACCCCTCCACTTT
CASSQSPPGSASPLHF
>TRBD1|TRBV9|TRBJ2-3|NA
TGTGCCAGCAGTGGCCTAGGGGGCGGATACACAGATACGCAGTATTTT
CASSGLGGGYTDTQYF
>TRBD1|TRBV4-1|TRBJ1-6|NA
TGCGCCAGCAGCCACATAGACAGGGCTGGATCACCCCTCCACTTT
CASSHIDRAGSPLHF
>NA|TRBV11-2|TRBJ1-2|NA
TGTGCCAGCAGCTTAGAAGCCTATGGCTACACCTTC
CASSLEAYGYTF
>NA|TRBV18|TRBJ1-6|NA
TGTGCCAGCTCACCAAAGACACTTGATAATTCACCCCTCCACTTT
CASSPKTLDNSPLHF
>NA|TRBV9|TRBJ1-5|NA
TGTGCCAGCAGCCCTTCTCTTCAGAGCAATCAGCCCCAGCATTTT
CASSPSLQSNQPQHF
>TRBD1|TRBV7-6|TRBJ1-1|NA
TGTGCCAGCAGCCCCGCCGCCCAGGGGGGAGCTTTCTTT
CASSPAAQGGAFF
>NA|TRBV18|TRBJ2-7|NA
TGTGCCAGCTCACCAACCCTGGGGCCCTACGAGCAGTACTTC
CASSPTLGPYEQYF
>NA|TRBV10-3|TRBJ1-5|NA
TGTGCCATCAGTGAATTTGGTCAGGGTAGCAATCAGCCCCAGCATTTT
CAISEFGQGSNQPQHF
>NA|TRBV6-2/TRBV6-3|TRBJ1-5|few
TGTGCCAGCAGTTACGGGCCATCCAGGGGCAATCAGCCCCAGCATTTT
CASSYGPSRGNQPQHF
>TRBD2|TRBV10-2|TRBJ2-7|NA
TGCGCCAGCAGCAGGACTAGCGGGGCCGGGGGGTACGAGCAGTACTTC
CASSRTSGAGGYEQYF
>NA|TRBV7-9|TRBJ2-3|NA
TGTGCCAGCAGCTTAGGGCAATCGGGATCGTATAGCACAGATACGCAGTATTTT
CASSLGQSGSYSTDTQYF
>NA|TRBV6-5|TRBJ1-2|NA
TGTGCCAGCAGCACAGCACTCTATGGCTACACCTTC
CASSTALYGYTF
>NA|TRBV20-1|TRBJ2-1|NA
TGCAGTGCTGGGGGGTTCAATGAGCAGTTCTTC
CSAGGFNEQFF
>NA|TRBV30|TRBJ1-5|NA
TGTGCCTGGAGTAAAACAGGGCGTGGTCAGCCCCAGCATTTT
CAWSKTGRGQPQHF
>NA|TRBV18|TRBJ1-2|NA
TGTGCCAGCTCACCACCGGGGAATCTAGCGGGTGGCTACACCTTC
CASSPPGNLAGGYTF
>TRBD2|TRBV11-2|TRBJ2-1|few
TGTGCCAGCAGCCATCCCCGGGGGGGCCTGGTGTCTGAGCAGTTCTTC
CASSHPRGGLVSEQFF
>NA|TRBV7-2|TRBJ1-2|NA
TGTGCCAGCAGCCCTCCCCCTATCTATGGCTACACCTTC
CASSPPPIYGYTF
>TRBD1|TRBV2|TRBJ1-2|NA
TGTGCCAGCAGTGAAGGGGGACAGCTATATGGCTACACCTTC
CASSEGGQLYGYTF
>TRBD1|TRBV6-5|TRBJ2-7|NA
TGTGCCAGCAGCCGACAGGGGAGCTCCTACGAGCAGTACTTC
CASSRQGSSYEQYF
>TRBD2|TRBV7-2|TRBJ2-2|NA
TGTGCCAGCAGCCCGGGACTAGCGGGCCACGGGGAGCTGTTTTTT
CASSPGLAGHGELFF
>NA|TRBV7-4|TRBJ2-7|NA
TGTGCCAGCACGTCTAGAGCGGCGGCCTCCTACGAGCAGTACTTC
CASTSRAAASYEQYF
>TRBD1|TRBV28|TRBJ1-4|NA
TGTGCCAGCAGCTCAGGGGGGAACGACGAAAAACTGTTTTTT
CASSSGGNDEKLFF
>TRBD1|TRBV24-1|TRBJ2-2|NA
TGTGCCACCAGTGATACCGGGACAGGGAACACCGGGGAGCTGTTTTTT
CATSDTGTGNTGELFF
>TRBD1|TRBV13|TRBJ2-2|NA
TGTGCCAGCAGCTTACAGTGGACAGGGGGCACCGGGGAGCTGTTTTTT
CASSLQWTGGTGELFF
>NA|TRBV19|TRBJ1-3|NA
TGTGCCAGTAGTATGAATCGCGGGGACTCTGGAAACACCATATATTTT
CASSMNRGDSGNTIYF
>NA|TRBV13|TRBJ1-3|NA
TGTGCCAGCAGCTTATTTGGCCACTCTGGAAACACCATATATTTT
CASSLFGHSGNTIYF
>NA|TRBV9|TRBJ1-2|NA
TGTGCCAGCAGCGTAGTGGGCAGGTTAGACTATGGCTACACCTTC
CASSVVGRLDYGYTF
>NA|TRBV6-2/TRBV6-3|TRBJ1-5|NA
TGTGCCAGCAGTTACTCGGGGGGGCCAGGAAGCAATCAGCCCCAGCATTTT
CASSYSGGPGSNQPQHF
>TRBD1|TRBV7-2|TRBJ1-2|NA
TGTGCCAGCAGCGCCCGGGACAGGAATTCTAACTATGGCTACACCTTC
CASSARDRNSNYGYTF
>NA|TRBV9|TRBJ2-5|NA
TGTGCCAGCAGCGTAGGGGCGGGGCCCCAAGAGACCCAGTACTTC
CASSVGAGPQETQYF
>TRBD2|TRBV6-6|TRBJ2-3|NA
TGTGCCAGCAGCCGAGGGACTAGCGGGGGGCTGAGGACAGATACGCAGTATTTT
CASSRGTSGGLRTDTQYF
>NA|TRBV2|TRBJ2-7|NA
TGTGCCAGCTGCCAAAGTCCCCAGGGGGAGCAGTACTTC
CASCQSPQGEQYF
>TRBD1|TRBV5-1|TRBJ2-5|NA
TGCGCCAGCAGCTTGGTAGCGGGACAGGGGGCTGGAGAGACCCAGTACTTC
CASSLVAGQGAGETQYF
>NA|TRBV5-6|TRBJ2-7|NA
TGTGCCAGCAGCTTGGCCATTCACAGGATTAACTCCTACGAGCAGTACTTC
CASSLAIHRINSYEQYF
>NA|TRBV2|TRBJ2-3|NA
TGTGCCAGCATCCGGGGTCTTGGTACAGATACGCAGTATTTT
CASIRGLGTDTQYF
>NA|TRBV6-6|TRBJ2-3|NA
TGTGCCAGCAGTTACCTCTACGGGAGTCTGACAGATACGCAGTATTTT
CASSYLYGSLTDTQYF
>TRBD2|TRBV14|TRBJ2-1|NA
TGTGCCAGCAGCCAGGACATACTAGCGGGGAACCTCAATGAGCAGTTCTTC
CASSQDILAGNLNEQFF
>TRBD1|TRBV27|TRBJ2-3|NA
TGTGCCAGCGGGCCGGGACAGGGCACAGATACGCAGTATTTT
CASGPGQGTDTQYF
>TRBD2|TRBV5-5|TRBJ2-3|NA
TGTGCCAGCAGCTTGGCAGCGGGAGCTAGCAATACGCAGTATTTT
CASSLAAGASNTQYF
>NA|TRBV20-1|TRBJ2-7|NA
TGCAGTGCTAGAGATGCGCGGGAATACTTC
CSARDAREYF
>TRBD1|TRBV6-1|TRBJ2-1|NA
TGTGCCAGCAGTGTAGCCCCACAGGGGGCCTACAATGAGCAGTTCTTC
CASSVAPQGAYNEQFF